Below are 10 T cell receptor beta chains sequenced from a single sample in a study. TCRdb redid the calling of the 5' RACE reads with MiXCR, one entry per CDR3 protein. The repertoire holds roughly 40,000 distinct CDR3 sequences, with around 18% as singletons. The sequencing input was naive CD4+ T cells sorted from a lymph node. Subset specified: naive CD4+ T cells, CD4+CD45RA+CD25-. The receptors were sampled from a female donor with breast cancer.

As regards this clonotype: The junction departs from germline at one end; a sequencing error may be responsible. The rearrangement joins TRBV30 to TRBJ2-3, with TRBD2 as a possible D gene (5 bases). Per germline, CDR1 GTSNPN and CDR2 SVGIG (reference sequence). This CDR3 contains 13 residues. CDR3 region: CAWDHLSADTRYF. As DNA, the CDR3 is TGTGCCTGGGACCATCTTAGCGCAGATACGCGGTATTTT. The whole variable domain, filled in from reference TRBV30 and TRBJ2-3, reads SQTIHQWPATLVQPVGSPLSLECTVEGTSNPNLYWYRQAAGRGLQLLFYSVGIGQISSEVPQNLSASRPQDRQFILSSKKLLLSDSGFYLCAWDHLSADTRYFGPGTRLTVL.

This clonotype was counted between two and nine times. This chain connects TRBV6-2 or TRBV6-3 to TRBJ2-1; the D is unclear. Per germline, CDR1 MNHEY and CDR2 SVGEGT. V lost 6 bases, J lost 3 bases, and 15 bases lay in between. The CDR3 contains 15 residues. CDR3 nucleotide sequence: TGTGCCAGCAGAGAAAGGCGTGGGAACTACAATGAGCAGTTCTTC. It is translated as CASRERRGNYNEQFF.

The rearrangement links TRBV6-1 to TRBJ2-5; D ambiguous. The CDR3 sequence is 13 residues long. Trimming left V 6 bases short and J 5 bases short, with 13 bases between. Germline lookup yields CDR1 MNHNS and CDR2 SASEGT. The CDR3, as DNA: TGTGCCAGCAGCTATGAACGGTGGGAGACCCAGTACTTC. This codes for CASSYERWETQYF.

This clonotype was counted only a few times. The chain links TRBV27 to TRBJ1-1; 7 bases agree with TRBD1. Germline V CDR1 and CDR2: MNHEY, SMNVEV (reference sequence). This CDR3 comprises 13 residues. V shed 6 bases and J 2 bases; nucleotides not matched to a gene: 3. This chain's CDR3 is CASRNRGNTEAFF. The DNA of the CDR3 is TGTGCCAGCAGGAACAGGGGTAACACTGAAGCTTTCTTT.

This sequence joins TRBV6-1 and TRBJ1-5; perhaps TRBD1 as D (6 bases). CDR1 and CDR2 from the germline V gene are MNHNS and SASEGT. V lost 0 bases and J 6 bases, leaving 12 bases between the germline ends. This CDR3 comprises 15 residues. CDR3 coding DNA: TGTGCCAGCAGTGAAGCAGGGGGGGGAGGTCAGCCCCAGCATTTT. Its translation: CASSEAGGGGQPQHF.

Details on this clonotype: The germline gene is not matched at one end of the junction; a read error may be the cause. V usage is TRBV20-1 and J usage is TRBJ2-7; 8 nucleotides align to TRBD1. The CDR3 sequence is 14 residues long. The germline gives CDR1 DFQATT, CDR2 SNEGSKA (reference sequence). CDR3 sequence: CSAGRAGGSDEQYF. CDR3 DNA: TGCAGTGCAGGCCGAGCAGGGGGCTCCGACGAGCAGTACTTC.

Sample share makes this clonotype medium-sized. The genes are TRBV29-1 and TRBJ2-5, with D maybe TRBD1 (6 bases). The germline V and J ends were trimmed by 5 bases and 4 bases, with 17 bases remaining between them. There are 14 residues in the CDR3. CDR1 is SQVTM and CDR2 is ANQGSEA in the germline V gene. As DNA, the CDR3 is TGCAGCGTTACCGGGACACAAAGGGGAGAGACCCAGTACTTC. Its translation: CSVTGTQRGETQYF.

A remark on this clonotype: It may be a read error: a sequence one base away is much more abundant. The chain combines TRBV7-2 with TRBJ2-4, with 7 bases lining up with TRBD1. Germline CDR1 reads SGHTA; CDR2 reads FQGNSA. The CDR3 runs to 16 residues. V lost 5 bases, J lost 2 bases, and 9 bases stayed unmatched. CDR3 sequence reads: CASSRGTVKTKNIQYF. The DNA for the CDR3 is TGTGCCAGCAGCCGAGGGACAGTCAAGACCAAAAACATTCAGTACTTC.

This clonotype was observed a few times. The chain links TRBV5-1 to TRBJ1-1, with D uncertain. Between the trimmed V and J ends, which lost 5 bases and 1 base, there was a span of 9 bases. The CDR3 is 13 amino acids. Germline CDR1 reads SGHRS; CDR2 reads YFSETQ. CDR3 loop: CASSTSSNTEAFF. The CDR3 DNA reads as TGCGCCAGCAGTACCAGCTCGAACACTGAAGCTTTCTTT. Drawing the rest from reference TRBV5-1 and TRBJ1-1, the complete variable domain is KAGVTQTPRYLIKTRGQQVTLSCSPISGHRSVSWYQQTPGQGLQFLFEYFSETQRNKGNFPGRFSGRQFSNSRSEMNVSTLELGDSALYLCASSTSSNTEAFFGQGTRLTVV.

This clonotype appeared many times. The V call is TRBV4-3, the J call TRBJ2-1; 7 positions match TRBD2. Germline assignment: CDR1 LGHNA and CDR2 YSLEER. V gave up 5 bases and J gave up 5 bases; unmatched junction bases: 15. There are 17 residues in the CDR3. CDR3 region: CASSFGVAGITDNEQFF. In nucleotides, the CDR3 is TGCGCCAGCAGCTTCGGGGTAGCGGGCATAACGGACAATGAGCAGTTCTTC.